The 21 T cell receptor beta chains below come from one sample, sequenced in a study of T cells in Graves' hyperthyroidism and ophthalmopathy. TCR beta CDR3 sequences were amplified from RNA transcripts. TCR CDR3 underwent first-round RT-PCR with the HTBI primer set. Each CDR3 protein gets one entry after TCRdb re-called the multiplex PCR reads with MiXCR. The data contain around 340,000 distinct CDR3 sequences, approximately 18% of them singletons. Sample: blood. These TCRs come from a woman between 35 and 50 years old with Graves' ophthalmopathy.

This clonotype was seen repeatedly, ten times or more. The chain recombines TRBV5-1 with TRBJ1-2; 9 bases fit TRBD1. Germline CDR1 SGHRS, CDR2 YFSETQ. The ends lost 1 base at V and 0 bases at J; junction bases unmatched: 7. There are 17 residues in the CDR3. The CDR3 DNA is TGCGCCAGCAGCTTGAAACCGGGACAGGGCCCTAACTATGGCTACACCTTC. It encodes CASSLKPGQGPNYGYTF.

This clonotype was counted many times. CDR3 nucleotide sequence: TGTGCCTGGAGTCCCGGGACAGGACTATCCTACGAGCAGTACTTC. It encodes CAWSPGTGLSYEQYF. This rearrangement joins TRBV30 to TRBJ2-7; TRBD1 matches 8 bases. The CDR3 consists of 15 residues. Trimming cost V 2 bases and J 1 base; bases outside gene matches: 7. Germline loops: CDR1 GTSNPN, CDR2 SVGIG (reference sequence).

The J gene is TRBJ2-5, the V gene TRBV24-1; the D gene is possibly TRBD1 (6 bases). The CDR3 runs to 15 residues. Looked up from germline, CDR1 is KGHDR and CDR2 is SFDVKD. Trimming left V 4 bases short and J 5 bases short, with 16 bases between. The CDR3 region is CATSEGIQGYETQYF. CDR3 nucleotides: TGTGCCACCAGTGAAGGTATCCAGGGGTATGAGACCCAGTACTTC.

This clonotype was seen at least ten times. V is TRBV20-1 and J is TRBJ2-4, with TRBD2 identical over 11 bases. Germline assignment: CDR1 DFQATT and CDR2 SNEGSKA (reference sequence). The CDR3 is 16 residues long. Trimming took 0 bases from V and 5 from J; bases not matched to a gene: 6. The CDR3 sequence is CSAREGLAAFENIQYF. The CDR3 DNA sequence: TGCAGTGCTAGAGAGGGACTAGCGGCCTTTGAAAACATTCAGTACTTC.

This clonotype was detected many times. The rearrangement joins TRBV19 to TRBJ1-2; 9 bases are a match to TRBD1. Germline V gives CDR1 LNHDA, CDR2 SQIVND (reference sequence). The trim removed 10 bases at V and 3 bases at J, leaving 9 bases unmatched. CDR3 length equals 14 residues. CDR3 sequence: CATYYRGPDYGYTF. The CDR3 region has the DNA TGTGCCACCTATTACAGGGGGCCGGACTATGGCTACACCTTC.

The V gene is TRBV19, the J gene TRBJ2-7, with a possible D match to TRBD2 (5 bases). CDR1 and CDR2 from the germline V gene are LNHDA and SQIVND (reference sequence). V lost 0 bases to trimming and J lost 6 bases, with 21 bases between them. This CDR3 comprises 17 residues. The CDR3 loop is CASSIDSRVAAPTEQYF. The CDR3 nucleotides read TGTGCCAGTAGTATAGATTCGCGGGTCGCCGCTCCTACCGAGCAGTACTTC.

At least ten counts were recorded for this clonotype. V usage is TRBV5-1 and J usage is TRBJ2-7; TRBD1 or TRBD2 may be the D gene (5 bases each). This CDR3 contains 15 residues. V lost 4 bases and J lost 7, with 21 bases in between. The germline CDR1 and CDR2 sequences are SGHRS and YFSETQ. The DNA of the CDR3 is TGCGCCAGCAGCATGGGGGTGACGGATTCTACGGAGCAGTACTTC. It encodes CASSMGVTDSTEQYF.

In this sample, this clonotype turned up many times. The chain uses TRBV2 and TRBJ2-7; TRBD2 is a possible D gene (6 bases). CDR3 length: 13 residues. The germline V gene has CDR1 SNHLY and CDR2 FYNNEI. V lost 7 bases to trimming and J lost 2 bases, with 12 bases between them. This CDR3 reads CASNRVAAYEQYF. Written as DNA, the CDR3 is TGTGCCAGCAACCGGGTAGCGGCCTACGAGCAGTACTTC. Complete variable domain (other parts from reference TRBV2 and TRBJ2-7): EPEVTQTPSHQVTQMGQEVILRCVPISNHLYFYWYRQILGQKVEFLVSFYNNEISEKSEIFDDQFSVERPDGSNFTLKIRSTKLEDSAMYFCASNRVAAYEQYFGPGTRLTVT.

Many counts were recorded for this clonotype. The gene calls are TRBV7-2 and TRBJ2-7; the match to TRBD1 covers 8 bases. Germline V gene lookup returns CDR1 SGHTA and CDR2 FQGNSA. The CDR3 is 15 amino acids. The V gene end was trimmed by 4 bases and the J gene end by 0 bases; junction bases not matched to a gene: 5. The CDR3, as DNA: TGTGCCAGCAGCTACAGGACAGGGAGCTCCTACGAGCAGTACTTC. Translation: CASSYRTGSSYEQYF.

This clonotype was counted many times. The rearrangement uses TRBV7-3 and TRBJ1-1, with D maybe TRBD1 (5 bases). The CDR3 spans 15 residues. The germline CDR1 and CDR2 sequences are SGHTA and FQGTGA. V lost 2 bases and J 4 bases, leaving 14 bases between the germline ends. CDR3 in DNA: TGTGCCAGCAGCTTAGTGGCGGGGCGCGGCACTGAAGCTTTCTTT. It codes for CASSLVAGRGTEAFF.

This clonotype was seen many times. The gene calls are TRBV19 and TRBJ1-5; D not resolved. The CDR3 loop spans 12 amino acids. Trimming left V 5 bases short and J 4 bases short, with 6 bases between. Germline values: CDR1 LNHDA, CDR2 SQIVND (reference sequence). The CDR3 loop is CASSLPNQPQHF. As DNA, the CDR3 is TGTGCCAGTAGTCTCCCTAATCAGCCCCAGCATTTT. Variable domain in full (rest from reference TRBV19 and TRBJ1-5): DGGITQSPKYLFRKEGQNVTLSCEQNLNHDAMYWYRQDPGQGLRLIYYSQIVNDFQKGDIAEGYSVSREKKESFPLTVTSAQKNPTAFYLCASSLPNQPQHFGDGTRLSIL.

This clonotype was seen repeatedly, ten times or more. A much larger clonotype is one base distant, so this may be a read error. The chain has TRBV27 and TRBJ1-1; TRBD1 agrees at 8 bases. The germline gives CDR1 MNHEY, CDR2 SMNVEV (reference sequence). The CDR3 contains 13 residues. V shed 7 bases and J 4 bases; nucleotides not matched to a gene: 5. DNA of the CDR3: TGTGCCAGCAATGCCGACAGGGGCACTGAAGCTTTCTTT. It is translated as CASNADRGTEAFF.

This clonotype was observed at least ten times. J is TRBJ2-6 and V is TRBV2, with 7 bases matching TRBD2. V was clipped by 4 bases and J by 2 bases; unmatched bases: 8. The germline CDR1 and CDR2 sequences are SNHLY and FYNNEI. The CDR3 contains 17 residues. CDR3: CASSGVAGRAGANVLTF. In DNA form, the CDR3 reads TGTGCCAGCAGTGGAGTCGCAGGGAGGGCTGGGGCCAACGTCCTGACTTTC.

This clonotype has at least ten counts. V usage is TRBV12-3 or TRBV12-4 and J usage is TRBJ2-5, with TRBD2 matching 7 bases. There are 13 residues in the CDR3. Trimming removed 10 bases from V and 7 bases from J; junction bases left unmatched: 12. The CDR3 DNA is TGTGCCACCGCTTCGGGGGGTAGTGGGACCCAGTACTTC. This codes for CATASGGSGTQYF.

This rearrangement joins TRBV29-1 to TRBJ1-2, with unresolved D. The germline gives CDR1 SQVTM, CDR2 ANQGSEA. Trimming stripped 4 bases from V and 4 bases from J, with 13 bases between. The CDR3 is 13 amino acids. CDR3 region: CSVAHETTYGYTF. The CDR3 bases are TGCAGCGTTGCCCATGAAACCACCTATGGCTACACCTTC.

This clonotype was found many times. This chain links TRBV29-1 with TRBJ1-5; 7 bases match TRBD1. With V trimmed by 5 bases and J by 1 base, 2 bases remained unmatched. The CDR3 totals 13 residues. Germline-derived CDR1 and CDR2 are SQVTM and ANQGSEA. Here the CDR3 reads CSVQGGSNQPQHF. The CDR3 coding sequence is TGCAGCGTTCAGGGGGGGAGCAATCAGCCCCAGCATTTT.

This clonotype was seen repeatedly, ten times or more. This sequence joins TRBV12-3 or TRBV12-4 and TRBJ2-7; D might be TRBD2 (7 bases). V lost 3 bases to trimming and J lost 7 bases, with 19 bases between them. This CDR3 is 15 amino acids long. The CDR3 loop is CASSLSFGGRGEQYF. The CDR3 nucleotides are TGTGCCAGCAGTTTGAGTTTCGGGGGGCGAGGGGAGCAGTACTTC.

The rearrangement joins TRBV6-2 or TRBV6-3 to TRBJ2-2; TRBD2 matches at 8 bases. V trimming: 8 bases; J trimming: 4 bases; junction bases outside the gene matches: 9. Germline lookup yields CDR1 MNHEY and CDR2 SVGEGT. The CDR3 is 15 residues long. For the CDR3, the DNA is TGTGCCAGCCTAGCGGGTCTAAGTTTCACCGGGGAGCTGTTTTTT. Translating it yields CASLAGLSFTGELFF.

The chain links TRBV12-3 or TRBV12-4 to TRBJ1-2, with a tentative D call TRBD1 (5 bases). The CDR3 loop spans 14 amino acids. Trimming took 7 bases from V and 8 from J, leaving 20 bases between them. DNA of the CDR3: TGTGCCAGCACTCAATGGGGGGGTGTCCGCGGCTACACCTTC. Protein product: CASTQWGGVRGYTF.

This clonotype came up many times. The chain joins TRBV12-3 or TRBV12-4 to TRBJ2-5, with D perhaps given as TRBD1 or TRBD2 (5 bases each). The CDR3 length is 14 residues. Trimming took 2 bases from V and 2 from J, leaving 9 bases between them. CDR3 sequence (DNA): TGTGCCAGCAGTTTATCCGGGACGCAAGAGACCCAGTACTTC. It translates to CASSLSGTQETQYF.

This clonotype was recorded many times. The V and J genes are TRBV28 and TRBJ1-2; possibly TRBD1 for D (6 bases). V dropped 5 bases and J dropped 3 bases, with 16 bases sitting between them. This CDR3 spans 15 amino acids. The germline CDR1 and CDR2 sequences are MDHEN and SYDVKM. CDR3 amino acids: CASSAPGEGYYGYTF. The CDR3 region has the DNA TGTGCCAGCAGTGCCCCAGGGGAGGGCTACTATGGCTACACCTTC.